What follows are 30 T cell receptor beta chains derived from one specimen sequenced in a study of CD8+CD57+ T cells in acquired aplastic anemia. Profiling that covered TCR beta VDJ and CDR3 relied on genomic DNA as its template. TCRdb analysed the reads with MiXCR anew, one entry per CDR3 protein. Of approximately 200,000 distinct CDR3 sequences in the sample, under 65% were seen once. Material for sequencing was sorted CD4+, CD8+, or CD8+CD57+ T cells (not recorded which) from PBMCs. The receptors were sampled from a human donor in good health.

Turning to this clonotype: An end of the junction differs from the germline gene, which may be a read error. The chain combines TRBV4-1 with TRBJ2-5; D is perhaps TRBD2 (5 bases). There are 15 residues in the CDR3. Germline values: CDR1 MGHRA, CDR2 YSYEKL. The CDR3 spells CASSLRQGREEAQYF. The DNA for the CDR3 is TGCGCCAGCAGCTTAAGACAAGGGAGAGAAGAGGCCCAGTACTTC.

A note on this clonotype: A much larger clone differs by one base, so this may be a read error. The chain joins TRBV27 to TRBJ2-7; 7 bases fit TRBD2. Germline CDR1 and CDR2: MNHEY and SMNVEV (reference sequence). This CDR3 region has 13 residues. The CDR3 is CASSLTSRYEQHF. CDR3 nucleotide sequence: TGTGCCAGCAGTTTGACTAGCCGGTACGAGCAGCACTTC.

The chain carries TRBV20-1 and TRBJ2-7; tentatively, D is TRBD1 or TRBD2 (6 bases each). The germline CDR1 and CDR2 sequences are DFQATT and SNEGSKA (reference sequence). Trimming took 6 bases from V and 0 from J, leaving 21 bases between them. The CDR3 is made up of 16 amino acids. The CDR3 DNA is TGCAGTGCCAGGCCAGGGGAGGACAGTAGCTCCTACGAGCAGTACTTC. It yields the protein CSARPGEDSSSYEQYF.

The table lists this clonotype with a few counts. The V call is TRBV9, the J call TRBJ2-1; D ambiguous. The germline V gene has CDR1 SGDLS and CDR2 YYNGEE. The CDR3 consists of 13 residues. Trimming stripped 1 base from V and 4 bases from J, with 6 bases between. The CDR3 bases are TGTGCCAGCAGCGTATCCGGTTACAATGAGCAGTTCTTC. It is translated as CASSVSGYNEQFF. Supplemented by reference TRBV9 and TRBJ2-1, the full variable domain reads DSGVTQTPKHLITATGQRVTLRCSPRSGDLSVYWYQQSLDQGLQFLIQYYNGEERAKGNILERFSAQQFPDLHSELNLSSLELGDSALYFCASSVSGYNEQFFGPGTRLTVL.

The chain joins TRBV9 to TRBJ2-5; 7 bases match TRBD1. CDR3 length equals 14 residues. V lost 0 bases and J lost 2; bases outside the gene matches: 1. Germline CDR1 is SGDLS and CDR2 is YYNGEE. CDR3 sequence reads: CASSVDRGQETQYF. The DNA of the CDR3 is TGTGCCAGCAGCGTAGACAGGGGACAAGAGACCCAGTACTTC.

The sample holds many counts of this clonotype. This chain uses TRBV6-2 or TRBV6-3 with TRBJ2-1, with 8 bases fitting TRBD2. The germline V gene encodes CDR1 MNHEY and CDR2 SVGEGT. V dropped 6 bases and J dropped 6; count of bases not matched to a gene: 7. CDR3 length: 14 residues. The CDR3 protein is CASRSQRGGNEQFF. Here the CDR3 DNA reads TGTGCCAGCAGATCTCAACGGGGGGGCAATGAGCAGTTCTTC.

CDR3 region: CATTYRTSFGETQYF. CDR3 coding DNA: TGTGCCACCACTTACCGGACTAGCTTCGGGGAGACCCAGTACTTC. V usage is TRBV15 and J usage is TRBJ2-5; TRBD2 matches 8 bases. The CDR3 runs 15 residues. Germline CDR1 reads LNHNV; CDR2 reads YYDKDF (reference sequence). Trimming cost V 7 bases and J 5 bases; bases outside gene matches: 12.

This clonotype turned up a few times. The J gene is TRBJ2-7, the V gene TRBV14; 10 nucleotides align to TRBD1. CDR1 and CDR2 from the germline V gene are SGHDN and FVKESK. The CDR3 totals 15 residues. V was clipped by 8 bases and J by 4 bases; unmatched bases: 11. The CDR3, as DNA: TGTGCCAGCTCGGGACAGGGGATACCATCTTACGAGCAGTACTTC. Its protein product is CASSGQGIPSYEQYF. Filled out from reference TRBV14 and TRBJ2-7, the complete variable domain reads EAGVTQFPSHSVIEKGQTVTLRCDPISGHDNLYWYRRVMGKEIKFLLHFVKESKQDESGMPNNRFLAERTGGTYSTLKVQPAELEDSGVYFCASSGQGIPSYEQYFGPGTRLTVT.

This chain uses TRBV20-1 with TRBJ2-7; D may match TRBD1 or TRBD2 (7 bases each). Trimming pared 6 bases from V and 7 bases from J, leaving 13 bases between. CDR1 is DFQATT, CDR2 SNEGSKA, per germline (reference sequence). This CDR3 region has 11 residues. CDR3 amino acids: CSANRGGEQYF. In DNA, the CDR3 is TGCAGTGCCAACAGGGGAGGGGAGCAGTACTTC.

This clonotype was counted at least ten times. CDR3 amino acids: CATSETGTGADEQFF. DNA for the CDR3: TGTGCCACCAGTGAGACCGGGACAGGGGCCGATGAGCAGTTCTTC. The chain recombines TRBV24-1 with TRBJ2-1; 10 bases are a match to TRBD1. Germline lookup yields CDR1 KGHDR and CDR2 SFDVKD. The CDR3 has 15 residues. The trim removed 4 bases at V and 8 bases at J, leaving 7 bases unmatched.

V is TRBV24-1 and J is TRBJ2-4; 8 nucleotides align to TRBD1. This CDR3 region has 18 residues. Looked up from germline, CDR1 is KGHDR and CDR2 is SFDVKD. V trimming: 4 bases; J trimming: 0 bases; junction bases outside the gene matches: 10. CDR3: CATSDLDLTGVAKNIQYF. Here the CDR3 DNA reads TGTGCCACCAGTGACTTGGACTTGACAGGGGTAGCCAAAAACATTCAGTACTTC.

This clonotype was seen more than once but under ten times. This rearrangement joins TRBV27 to TRBJ1-4; no reliable D call. Germline lookup yields CDR1 MNHEY and CDR2 SMNVEV (reference sequence). The length of the CDR3 is 11 residues. V dropped 6 bases and J dropped 5 bases, with 4 bases sitting between them. DNA of the CDR3: TGTGCCAGCAGGGTAAATGAAAAACTGTTTTTT. The encoded protein is CASRVNEKLFF.

This chain joins TRBV5-5 and TRBJ1-2, with TRBD1 identical over 7 bases. This CDR3 has 12 amino acids. Per the germline V gene, CDR1 is SGHKS and CDR2 is YYEKEE (reference sequence). With V trimmed by 7 bases and J by 8 bases, 8 bases remained unmatched. The CDR3: CASGQAGGGYTF. The CDR3 bases are TGTGCCAGCGGCCAGGCAGGGGGAGGCTACACCTTC.

This clonotype was picked up many times. The chain carries TRBV9 and TRBJ2-2; no definite D call. The V end lost 2 bases, the J end lost 4 bases, and 9 bases lay between the germline ends. Germline loops: CDR1 SGDLS, CDR2 YYNGEE. The CDR3 has 14 amino acids. The CDR3 loop is CASSVPDTTGELFF. CDR3 bases: TGTGCCAGCAGCGTTCCAGACACCACCGGGGAGCTGTTTTTT.

This clonotype appeared many times. In DNA, the CDR3 is TGTGCCAGCAGCTTGGACAGGGGCGACGAGCAGTACTTC. Encoded protein: CASSLDRGDEQYF. This sequence joins TRBV5-8 and TRBJ2-7; 7 nucleotides line up with TRBD1. The CDR3 contains 13 residues. Trimming cost V 0 bases and J 5 bases; bases outside gene matches: 2. Germline values: CDR1 SGHTS, CDR2 YDEGEE.

J is TRBJ2-7 and V is TRBV29-1, with D possibly TRBD1 on 6 matching bases. The CDR3 runs 16 residues. V was clipped by 5 bases and J by 2 bases, with 22 bases between them. In germline, CDR1 is SQVTM, CDR2 ANQGSEA. The CDR3 sequence is CSVFLAQGKVPYEQYF. CDR3 nucleotides: TGCAGCGTTTTTCTAGCACAGGGAAAAGTGCCCTACGAGCAGTACTTC.

Worth noting for this clonotype: No conserved phenylalanine or tryptophan is present at the end of the CDR3, so a read error is the likely explanation. The chain carries TRBV25-1 and TRBJ1-2, with D possibly being TRBD1 (5 bases). Trimming removed 6 bases at V and 8 bases at J, with 22 bases between. Germline CDR1 MGHDK, CDR2 SYGVNS. The CDR3 consists of 15 residues. The CDR3: CASSPAPQAREGYTL. The CDR3 DNA follows: TGTGCCAGCAGCCCCGCCCCACAGGCCAGAGAGGGCTACACCCTC.

Only a few counts were recorded for this clonotype. Since no conserved phenylalanine or tryptophan closes the CDR3, a read error is the likely cause. As DNA, the CDR3 is TGTGCCAGCAGTACCAGGGATTCTGGAAACACCATATATTCT. This translates into CASSTRDSGNTIYS. The chain joins TRBV2 to TRBJ1-3, with a tentative D call TRBD1 (5 bases). Trimming removed 5 bases at V and 1 base at J, with 9 bases between. Germline assignment: CDR1 SNHLY and CDR2 FYNNEI. The CDR3 extends over 14 amino acids.

This chain joins TRBV2 and TRBJ2-1; D is uncertain. Germline values: CDR1 SNHLY, CDR2 FYNNEI. V was pared by 10 bases and J by 8 bases, with 18 bases between. The CDR3 consists of 13 residues. The DNA for the CDR3 is TGTGCCACGACTCGACCTAATTGGGATGAGCAGTTCTTC. This translates into CATTRPNWDEQFF.

The chain carries TRBV20-1 and TRBJ1-2, with TRBD1 matching over 8 bases. Germline assignment: CDR1 DFQATT and CDR2 SNEGSKA (reference sequence). V shed 5 bases, J shed 1 base, and the junction held 3 bases outside the gene matches. CDR3 size: 13 residues. CDR3 amino acids: CSAETGVNYGYTF. In nucleotides, the CDR3 is TGCAGTGCTGAGACAGGGGTTAACTATGGCTACACCTTC.

The genes are TRBV14 and TRBJ2-7; D is possibly TRBD1 or TRBD2 (6 bases each). The V end was cut by 8 bases, the J end by 3 bases, with 11 bases between. The germline V gene has CDR1 SGHDN and CDR2 FVKESK. This CDR3 comprises 12 residues. The CDR3 sequence is CASGGLVYEQYF. CDR3 in DNA: TGTGCCAGCGGGGGGCTAGTCTACGAGCAGTACTTC.

This clonotype is a singleton in its sample. At one end the junction does not follow the germline gene, possibly because of a read error. The CDR3 region is CTSSRRTGTDSGNTF. DNA of the CDR3: TGTACCAGTAGTAGACGAACCGGGACTGACTCTGGAAACACCTTC. The gene calls are TRBV19 and TRBJ1-2; maybe TRBD1 (5 bases). Looked up from germline, CDR1 is LNHDA and CDR2 is SQIVND (reference sequence). The CDR3 extends over 15 amino acids. Full variable domain (outside the CDR3, taken from reference TRBV19 and TRBJ1-2): DGGITQSPKYLFRKEGQNVTLSCEQNLNHDAMYWYRQDPGQGLRLIYYSQIVNDFQKGDIAEGYSVSREKKESFPLTVTSAQKNPTAFYLCTSSRRTGTDSGNTFGSGTRLTVV.

The sample holds many counts of this clonotype. The chain uses TRBV7-8 and TRBJ1-3, with D possibly TRBD1 on 5 matching bases. V lost 0 bases and J 9 bases, leaving 18 bases between the germline ends. CDR1 and CDR2 (germline): SGHVS, FQNEAQ. There are 16 residues in the CDR3. The CDR3 coding sequence is TGTGCCAGCAGCTTAGCGCTCCAAGTCGGGGCGAGCACCATATATTTT. It is translated as CASSLALQVGASTIYF.

This chain links TRBV20-1 with TRBJ2-7; D unclear. V gave up 3 bases and J gave up 4 bases, with 10 bases separating them. Germline CDR1 and CDR2: DFQATT and SNEGSKA (reference sequence). This CDR3 has 12 amino acids. In DNA form, the CDR3 reads TGCAGTGCTAGCAGAGCACCGTACGAGCAGTACTTC. This gives the protein CSASRAPYEQYF.

This clonotype has a handful of counts. The chain uses TRBV2 and TRBJ2-7; D not resolved. Germline V gene sequence: CDR1 SNHLY, CDR2 FYNNEI. The CDR3 consists of 11 residues. The V and J ends lost 7 bases and 6 bases respectively, with 10 bases between them. The CDR3 here is CASKIQAEQYF. DNA of the CDR3: TGTGCCAGCAAGATCCAGGCCGAGCAGTACTTC.

This clonotype has at least ten counts. The gene calls are TRBV10-3 and TRBJ1-5; possibly TRBD1 for D (6 bases). CDR1 and CDR2 (germline): ENHRY, SYGVKD. The CDR3 length is 16 residues. Trimming left V 1 base short and J 5 bases short, with 15 bases between. CDR3 bases: TGTGCCATCAGTGAGTTTTCGGGGGGCCTGGATCAGCCCCAGCATTTT. Translating gives CAISEFSGGLDQPQHF.

The rearrangement joins TRBV7-9 to TRBJ1-1; D is uncertain. Germline V lookup: CDR1 SEHNR, CDR2 FQNEAQ (reference sequence). V lost 7 bases and J lost 7, with 16 bases in between. The CDR3 is made up of 13 amino acids. The CDR3 DNA is TGTGCCAGCACCCCGTCGATAGCCGGTGAAGCTTTCTTT. Residues: CASTPSIAGEAFF. Based on the CDR3 plus reference TRBV7-9 and TRBJ1-1, the full variable domain is DTGVSQNPRHKITKRGQNVTFRCDPISEHNRLYWYRQTLGQGPEFLTYFQNEAQLEKSRLLSDRFSAERPKGSFSTLEIQRTEQGDSAMYLCASTPSIAGEAFFGQGTRLTVV.

The chain combines TRBV7-8 with TRBJ2-1; D call uncertain. Trimming removed 2 bases at V and 8 bases at J, with 13 bases between. Germline V lookup: CDR1 SGHVS, CDR2 FQNEAQ. This CDR3 has 14 amino acids. In DNA form, the CDR3 reads TGTGCCAGCAGCTTAAGTCTCAGCAGCCATGAGCAGTTCTTC. This codes for CASSLSLSSHEQFF. The complete variable domain, with remaining parts taken from reference TRBV7-8 and TRBJ2-1, reads GAGVSQSPRYKVAKRGQDVALRCDPISGHVSLFWYQQALGQGPEFLTYFQNEAQLDKSGLPSDRFFAERPEGSVSTLKIQRTQQEDSAVYLCASSLSLSSHEQFFGPGTRLTVL.

This clonotype was detected only a few times. V is TRBV7-9 and J is TRBJ2-1; no definite D call. This CDR3 region has 12 residues. The germline V and J ends were trimmed by 5 bases and 8 bases, with 10 bases remaining between them. Per germline, CDR1 SEHNR and CDR2 FQNEAQ (reference sequence). The CDR3 nucleotides read TGTGCCAGCAGCCTAGGATTCCATGAGCAGTTCTTC. Translation: CASSLGFHEQFF.

Concerning this clonotype: Because it lacks the conserved phenylalanine or tryptophan at the end, this CDR3 is likely a read error. The rearrangement links TRBV20-1 to TRBJ2-7; 11 nucleotides line up with TRBD1. The junction had 1 base not matched to a gene; V was cut back by 1 base and J by 2 bases. Germline loops: CDR1 DFQATT, CDR2 SNEGSKA (reference sequence). The CDR3 is 14 amino acids. CDR3: CSARGDRGTYEQYL. The CDR3 coding sequence is TGCAGTGCTAGAGGGGACAGGGGGACCTACGAGCAGTACCTC.